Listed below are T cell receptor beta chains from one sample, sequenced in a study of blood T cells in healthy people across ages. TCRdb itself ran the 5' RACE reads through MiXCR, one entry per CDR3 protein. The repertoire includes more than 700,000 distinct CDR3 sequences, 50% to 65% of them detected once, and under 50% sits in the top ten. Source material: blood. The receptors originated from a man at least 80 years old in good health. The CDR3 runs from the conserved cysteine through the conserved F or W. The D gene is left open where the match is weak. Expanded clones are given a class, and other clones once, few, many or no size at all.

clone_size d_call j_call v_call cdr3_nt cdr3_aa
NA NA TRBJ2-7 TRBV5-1 TGCGCCAGCAGCTCCCGGGACCCTAGCTACGAGCAGTACTTC CASSSRDPSYEQYF
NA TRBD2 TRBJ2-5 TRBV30 TGTGCCTGGAGTGTGATAGGACTAGCGGGGCAAGAGACCCAGTACTTC CAWSVIGLAGQETQYF
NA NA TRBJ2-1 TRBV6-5 TGTGCCAGCAGGACGCTGAATGAGCAGTTCTTC CASRTLNEQFF
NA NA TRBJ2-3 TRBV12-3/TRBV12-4 TGTGCCAGCAGTTTAGCGCTGGGCGGAACTAGCACAGATACGCAGTATTTT CASSLALGGTSTDTQYF
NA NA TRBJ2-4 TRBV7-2 TGTGCCAGCAGCTTAGCGGATGGGCCCGGGCGTATTCAGTACTTC CASSLADGPGRIQYF
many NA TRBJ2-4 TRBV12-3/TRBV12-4 TGTGCCAGCAGTTTGGGCCCGGACATTCAGTACTTC CASSLGPDIQYF
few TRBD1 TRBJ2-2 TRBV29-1 TGCAGCGTTGCTCGACAGGGAACCACCGGGGAGCTGTTTTTT CSVARQGTTGELFF
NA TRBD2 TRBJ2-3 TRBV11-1 TGTGCCAGCAGCTCCCCTAGCGGGAGTGGAAGAGACGCGTATTTT CASSSPSGSGRDAYF
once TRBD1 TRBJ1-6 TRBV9 TGTGCCAGCAGCGTAACGGACAGGGGGCTTTCACCCCTCCACTTT CASSVTDRGLSPLHF
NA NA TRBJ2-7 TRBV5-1 TGCGCCAGCGGCTTGGCCGGTATGACCTACGAGCAGTACTTC CASGLAGMTYEQYF
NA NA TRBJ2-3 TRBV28 TGTGCCAGCAGTTTAGGCCCAGACTTAGATACGCAGTATTTT CASSLGPDLDTQYF
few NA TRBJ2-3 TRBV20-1 TGCAGTGCACGGGACCTAACGCACAGATACGCGTATTTT CSARDLTHRYAYF
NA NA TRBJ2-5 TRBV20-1 TGCAGTGCCCATAGCGTAAACCAAGAGACCCGGTACTTC CSAHSVNQETRYF
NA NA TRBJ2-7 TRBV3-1 TGTGCCAGCAGCCAACGGCTCGAGCAGTACTTC CASSQRLEQYF
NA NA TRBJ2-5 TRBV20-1 TGCAGTGCCGCCGGCGTGACGGTACGAGAGACCCAGTACTTC CSAAGVTVRETQYF
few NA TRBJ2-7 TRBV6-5 TGTGCCAGCAGTTACCAGGGTGGAATCTCCTACGAGCAGTACTTC CASSYQGGISYEQYF
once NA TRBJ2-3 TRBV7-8 TGTGCCAGCAGCTTATATCTGGATTTGGCAGATACGCAGTATTTT CASSLYLDLADTQYF
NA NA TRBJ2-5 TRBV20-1 TGCAGTGCTAGCGGGAAAGCCTTAGAGACCCAGTACTTC CSASGKALETQYF
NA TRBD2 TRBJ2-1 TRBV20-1 TGCAGTGCTAGTTTGGCCCTAGCGGGAGGGAATGAGCAGTTCTTC CSASLALAGGNEQFF
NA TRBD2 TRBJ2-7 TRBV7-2 TGTGCCAGCAGCACCGGACTAGCGAGGGGCACAGAGCAGTACTTC CASSTGLARGTEQYF
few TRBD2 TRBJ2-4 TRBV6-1 TGTGCCAGCAGTGAGTCGATAGCGGGAGGCCTAGCCAAAAACATTCAGTACTTC CASSESIAGGLAKNIQYF
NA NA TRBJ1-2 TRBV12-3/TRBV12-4 TGTGCCAATAAAAGGGTTTCGGGTGGCTACACCTTC CANKRVSGGYTF
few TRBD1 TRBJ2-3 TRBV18 TGTGCCAGCTCACCGCCGGGACAGGGGGAGAGATACGCGTATTTT CASSPPGQGERYAYF
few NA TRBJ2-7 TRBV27 TGTGCCAGCAGTTTACGGGGTAGCCTCCACGAGCAGTACTTC CASSLRGSLHEQYF
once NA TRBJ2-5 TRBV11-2 TGTGCCAGCGGCCGCGACAGAAAAGAGACCCAGTACTTC CASGRDRKETQYF
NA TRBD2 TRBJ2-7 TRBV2 TGTGCCAGCACGATAGCGGGAGTAGGCGAGCAGTACTTC CASTIAGVGEQYF
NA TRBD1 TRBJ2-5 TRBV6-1 TGTGCCAGCAGTGACTTCAGGGGGCGGGAGACCCAGTACTTC CASSDFRGRETQYF
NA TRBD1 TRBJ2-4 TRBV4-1 TGCGCCAGCGGGACAGACAAAAACATTCAGTACTTC CASGTDKNIQYF
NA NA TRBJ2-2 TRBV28 TGTGCCAGCAGTTTAGAGGCGAATTCCGGGGAGCTGTTTTTT CASSLEANSGELFF
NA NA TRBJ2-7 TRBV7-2 TGTGCCAGCAGCTTAACAGGGACTACCCGTAATTACGAGCAGTACTTC CASSLTGTTRNYEQYF
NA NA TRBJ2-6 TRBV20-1 TGCAGTGCTAGGCCGGCCTCTGGGGCCAACGTCCTGACTTTC CSARPASGANVLTF
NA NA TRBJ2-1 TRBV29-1 TGCAGCGTTGGGTCGAGGGAGCAGTTCTTC CSVGSREQFF